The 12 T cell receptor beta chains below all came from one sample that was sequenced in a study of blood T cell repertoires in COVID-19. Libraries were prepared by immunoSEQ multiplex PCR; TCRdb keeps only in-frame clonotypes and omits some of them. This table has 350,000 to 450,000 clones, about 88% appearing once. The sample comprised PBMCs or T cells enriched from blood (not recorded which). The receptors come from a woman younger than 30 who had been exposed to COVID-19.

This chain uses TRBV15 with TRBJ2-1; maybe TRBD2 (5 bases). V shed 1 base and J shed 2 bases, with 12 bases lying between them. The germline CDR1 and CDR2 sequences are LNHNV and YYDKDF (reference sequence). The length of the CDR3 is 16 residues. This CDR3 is CATSRGGDGPYNEQFF. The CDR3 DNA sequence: TGTGCCACCAGCAGAGGGGGAGACGGACCCTACAATGAGCAGTTCTTC.

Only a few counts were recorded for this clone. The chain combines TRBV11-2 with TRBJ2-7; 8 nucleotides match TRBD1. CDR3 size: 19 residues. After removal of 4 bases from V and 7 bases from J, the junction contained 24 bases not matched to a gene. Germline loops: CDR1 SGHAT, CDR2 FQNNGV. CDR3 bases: TGTGCCAGCAGCTCGCTAGGGTTCTTCCAGGGGGCCAGTCGAGGGGAGCAGTACTTC. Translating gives CASSSLGFFQGASRGEQYF.

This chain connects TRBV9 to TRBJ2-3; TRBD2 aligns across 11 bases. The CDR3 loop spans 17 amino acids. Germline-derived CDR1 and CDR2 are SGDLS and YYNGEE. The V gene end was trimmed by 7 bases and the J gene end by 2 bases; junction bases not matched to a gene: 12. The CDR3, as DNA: TGTGCCAGCCGCGGCTCAGTAGCGGGAGGGGACACAGATACGCAGTATTTT. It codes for CASRGSVAGGDTDTQYF.

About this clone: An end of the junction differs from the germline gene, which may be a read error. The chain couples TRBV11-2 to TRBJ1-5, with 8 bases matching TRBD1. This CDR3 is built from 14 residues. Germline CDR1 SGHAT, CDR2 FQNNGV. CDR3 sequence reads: CASSIDRGGQPQHF. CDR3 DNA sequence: TGTGCCAGCAGCATAGACAGGGGCGGTCAGCCCCAGCATTTT. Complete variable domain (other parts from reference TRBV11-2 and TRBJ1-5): EAGVAQSPRYKIIEKRQSVAFWCNPISGHATLYWYQQILGQGPKLLIQFQNNGVVDDSQLPKDRFSAERLKGVDSTLKIQPAKLEDSAVYLCASSIDRGGQPQHFGDGTRLSIL.

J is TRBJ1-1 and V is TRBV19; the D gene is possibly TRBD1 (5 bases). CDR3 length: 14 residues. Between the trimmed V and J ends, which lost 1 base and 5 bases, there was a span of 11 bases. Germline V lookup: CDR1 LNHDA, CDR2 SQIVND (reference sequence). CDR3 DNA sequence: TGTGCCAGTAGTATAGTTGCAGGGTCGACTGAAGCTTTCTTT. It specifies CASSIVAGSTEAFF. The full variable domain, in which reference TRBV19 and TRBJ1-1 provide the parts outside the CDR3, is DGGITQSPKYLFRKEGQNVTLSCEQNLNHDAMYWYRQDPGQGLRLIYYSQIVNDFQKGDIAEGYSVSREKKESFPLTVTSAQKNPTAFYLCASSIVAGSTEAFFGQGTRLTVV.

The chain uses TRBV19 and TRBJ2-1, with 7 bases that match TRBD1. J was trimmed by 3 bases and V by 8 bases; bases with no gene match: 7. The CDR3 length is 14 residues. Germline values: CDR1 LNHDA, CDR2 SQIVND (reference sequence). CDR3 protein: CASGRDSFYNEQFF. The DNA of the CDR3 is TGTGCCAGTGGCCGGGACAGTTTCTACAATGAGCAGTTCTTC.

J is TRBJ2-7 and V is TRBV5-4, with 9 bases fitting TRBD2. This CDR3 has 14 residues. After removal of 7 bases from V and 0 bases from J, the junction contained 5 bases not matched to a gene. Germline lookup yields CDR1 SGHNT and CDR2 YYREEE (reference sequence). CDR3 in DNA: TGTGCCAGCGGTTATAGCGGGAGCTCCTACGAGCAGTACTTC. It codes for CASGYSGSSYEQYF.

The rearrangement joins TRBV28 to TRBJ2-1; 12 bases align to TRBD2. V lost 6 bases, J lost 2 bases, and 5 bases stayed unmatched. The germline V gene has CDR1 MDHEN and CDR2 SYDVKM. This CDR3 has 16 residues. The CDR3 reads CASSSLAGGPYNEQFF. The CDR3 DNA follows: TGTGCCAGCAGCTCTCTAGCGGGAGGGCCCTACAATGAGCAGTTCTTC.

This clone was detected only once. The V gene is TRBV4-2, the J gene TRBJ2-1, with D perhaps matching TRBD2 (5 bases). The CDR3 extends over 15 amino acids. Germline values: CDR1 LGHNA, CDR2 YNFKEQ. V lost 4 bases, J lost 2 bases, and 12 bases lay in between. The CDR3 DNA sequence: TGTGCCAGCAGCCTCGCGGGTACCACCTACAATGAGCAGTTCTTC. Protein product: CASSLAGTTYNEQFF.

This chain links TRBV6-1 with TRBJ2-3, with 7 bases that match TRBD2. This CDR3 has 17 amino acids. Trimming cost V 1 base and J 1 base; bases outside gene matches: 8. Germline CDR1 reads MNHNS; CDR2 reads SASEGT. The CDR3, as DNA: TGTGCCAGCAGTGAAGACCTCGGACTAGGGGGCACAGATACGCAGTATTTT. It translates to CASSEDLGLGGTDTQYF.

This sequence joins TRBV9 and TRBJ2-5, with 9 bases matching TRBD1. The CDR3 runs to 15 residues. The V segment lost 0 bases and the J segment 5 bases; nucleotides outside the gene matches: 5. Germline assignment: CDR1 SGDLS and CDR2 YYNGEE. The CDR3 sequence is CASSVATGGWETQYF. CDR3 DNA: TGTGCCAGCAGCGTAGCCACAGGGGGCTGGGAGACCCAGTACTTC.

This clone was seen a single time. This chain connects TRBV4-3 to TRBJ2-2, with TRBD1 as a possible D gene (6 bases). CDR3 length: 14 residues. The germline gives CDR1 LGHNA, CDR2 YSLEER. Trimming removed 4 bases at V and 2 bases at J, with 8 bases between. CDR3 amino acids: CASSPGQNTGELFF. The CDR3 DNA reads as TGCGCCAGCAGCCCGGGACAAAACACCGGGGAGCTGTTTTTT.